This TCR beta chain was identified during a study of Tregs in tolerant kidney transplant recipients (dated by TCRdb to between 2018 and 2021). Notes on the research overall: The study applied TCRbeta sequencing to find donor-specific regulatory T cells before combined kidney and bone marrow transplantation and then followed those same cells after transplant. Broad study findings and their caveats: PCR primers changed over time for some patients, so nucleotide-level comparison across those patients' samples was not possible. Biological reproducibility was not directly assessed, although technical replication error appeared to be minimal. The study was limited by small patient numbers, and the findings need validation in larger populations and under other immunosuppression protocols. Expanding Tregs with activated donor B cells appeared to identify the most biologically relevant and donor-specific TCRbeta repertoire. Donor-specific Treg expansion exceeded global Treg expansion in tolerant patients, suggesting antigen-driven rather than nonspecific expansion.

V is trimmed back by 4 bases and J by 4 bases, and the junction contains 6 bases that no gene match accounts for. Reading from cysteine to phenylalanine, the CDR3 counts 14 amino acids. Sequencing covers 33 bases of the CDR3, shown here with the frame starting at base 1. In the germline V gene, CDR1 corresponds to SGHRS and CDR2 to YFSETQ. Genomic DNA was extracted from sorted cells with the QIAGEN DNeasy Blood and Tissue Kit for TCRbeta CDR3 sequencing. High-throughput TCRbeta CDR3 sequencing, including PCR amplification with bias correction and internal controls, was performed commercially through immunoSEQ. The original methods were these. Unique productive TCRbeta sequences were defined by CDR3 nucleotide sequence where primers matched, and otherwise by CDR3 amino acid sequence together with Vbeta and Jbeta genes. To correct sorting error, sequences shared between sorted populations at a frequency ratio of 2:1 or less were removed; the rest were assigned to the higher population. A sequence counted as donor-reactive if, in CFSE-low cells, the sequence had a frequency of at least 0.01% and was expanded at least 5-fold compared with unstimulated cells. Jensen-Shannon divergence calculated on the top 100 TCRbeta sequences ranked by frequency was used to measure repertoire divergence. For any sample with multiple sequencing runs, sorting error was corrected in each run separately before the runs were pooled. TCRdb stores this immuneACCESS table with in-frame sequences only. Part of the clones is absent; in the studies checked, under half of the shortfall reflects unresolved V genes, and no reason is known for the rest. D and trimming come from the DNA, and the V and J calls and clone size come from that table. This sample's listing comprises around 30,000 clones. Roughly 1.9% of the sample belongs to the ten largest clones.

Remarks on this clone: Its antigen specificity is not known. The read falls 3 residues short of the CDR3 end, and the missing part is taken from the germline J gene.

Transplants used related donors with nonmyeloablative bone marrow transplantation; mixed chimerism was transient in the human trials. Unstimulated Tregs (CD4+CD25+CD127-), CD4+ non-Tregs (CD4+CD25-), CD4 and CD8 cells were FACS-sorted from thawed PBMCs. Patients were 4 combined kidney and bone marrow transplant recipients from the ITN036ST trial, and only these trial subjects had samples available. Healthy control blood was processed to PBMCs by Ficoll density gradient and cryopreserved, and patient PBMCs were collected before and after transplant. Here the chain combines TRBV5-1 and TRBJ2-5; 8 nucleotides in the junction match TRBD2. The sequencing here drew on CD4+ T cells from blood (PBMCs), taken 24 months after the transplant. This sequence was found in a human patient who received a combined kidney and bone marrow transplant. Following a transplant, some T cells may be graft donor cells, not patient cells. CDR3 bases read: TGCGCCAGCAGCCCAGCGGGAGCTCGAGAGACC. This is translated as CASSPAGARET. The complete CDR3 protein is CASSPAGARETQYF.